The 23 T cell receptor beta chains given below trace back to one sample, sequenced in a study of T cell responses to AZD1222 COVID-19 vaccine. TCRdb's table, derived via immunoSEQ multiplex PCR, lists solely in-frame clones and lacks some. Of roughly 150,000 clones listed, approximately 89% were seen once; the top ten hold 3% to 3.5%. The sequences come from peripheral blood, collected on day 0 of MenACWY control vaccination. Source of these receptors: an adult in good health.

The table lists this clone with a few counts. The chain couples TRBV20-1 to TRBJ2-7; 7 nucleotides agree with TRBD1. Trimming removed 3 bases from V and 3 bases from J; junction bases left unmatched: 14. The CDR3 is 16 residues long. Looked up from germline, CDR1 is DFQATT and CDR2 is SNEGSKA (reference sequence). CDR3 sequence (DNA): TGCAGTGCTAGTGATATACCGGGACAGAGCGTCTACGAGCAGTACTTC. It is translated as CSASDIPGQSVYEQYF.

The chain joins TRBV30 to TRBJ2-7; no clear D gene. The CDR3 runs 14 residues. The ends were cut back, 5 bases at V and 6 bases at J, with 20 bases in the middle. Germline CDR1 GTSNPN, CDR2 SVGIG (reference sequence). The CDR3 bases are TGTGCCTGGGGTTCCCTCTACCGAGCCTCCGAGCAGTACTTC. It encodes CAWGSLYRASEQYF.

The CDR3 sequence is CASSYLGGSYNSPLHF. In DNA form, the CDR3 reads TGTGCCAGCAGTTACTTAGGTGGCTCCTATAATTCACCCCTCCACTTT. V gene TRBV6-2 or TRBV6-3 combines with J gene TRBJ1-6; D is uncertain. CDR3 size: 16 residues. CDR1 MNHEY and CDR2 SVGEGT come from the germline V gene. Trimming took 1 base from V and 0 from J, leaving 7 bases between them.

The CDR3 DNA is TGCACCAGCAGCCATAGCAATCAGCCCCAGCATTTT. It yields the protein CTSSHSNQPQHF. V usage is TRBV1 and J usage is TRBJ1-5. TRBV1 represents a pseudogene. This CDR3 region has 12 residues.

The V gene is TRBV6-2 or TRBV6-3, the J gene TRBJ2-5; the match to TRBD2 covers 13 bases. Per the germline V gene, CDR1 is MNHEY and CDR2 is SVGEGT. CDR3 size: 17 residues. The junction had 4 bases not matched to a gene; V was cut back by 0 bases and J by 3 bases. CDR3 coding DNA: TGTGCCAGCAGTTACTCGACTAGCGGGAGGCAAGAAGAGACCCAGTACTTC. Amino acid sequence: CASSYSTSGRQEETQYF.

J is TRBJ1-2 and V is TRBV7-9, with D tentatively TRBD1 (5 bases). Trimming stripped 3 bases from V and 6 bases from J, with 23 bases between. Looked up from germline, CDR1 is SEHNR and CDR2 is FQNEAQ (reference sequence). The CDR3 contains 17 residues. The CDR3 DNA reads TGTGCCAGCAGCTTGAGGGGCCGGGACCGGTTGGGTGATGGCTACACCTTC. This sequence encodes CASSLRGRDRLGDGYTF.

With respect to this clone: Other DNA sequences in this sample translate to the same CDR3. The chain combines TRBV5-1 with TRBJ1-5; unclear D gene. V lost 0 bases and J lost 2, with 6 bases in between. Germline V gene sequence: CDR1 SGHRS, CDR2 YFSETQ. The CDR3 has 14 residues. CDR3 bases: TGCGCCAGCAGCTTGGAGGGTGGCAATCAGCCCCAGCATTTT. Protein product: CASSLEGGNQPQHF.

The chain recombines TRBV6-2 or TRBV6-3 with TRBJ2-5, with 7 bases that match TRBD1. The junction had 11 bases not matched to a gene; V was cut back by 2 bases and J by 5 bases. CDR1 and CDR2 (germline): MNHEY, SVGEGT. This CDR3 is built from 16 residues. The CDR3 region has the DNA TGTGCCAGCAGTTACGGGTTAAACAGGGGTGCCGAGACCCAGTACTTC. This codes for CASSYGLNRGAETQYF.

The chain carries TRBV9 and TRBJ1-1; 8 bases line up with TRBD1. Unmatched junction bases numbered 8, after V lost 2 bases and J lost 5 bases. Germline V gene lookup returns CDR1 SGDLS and CDR2 YYNGEE. The CDR3 covers 15 residues. CDR3 nucleotide sequence: TGTGCCAGCAGCGTCGACAGGGGCCCGGGGACTGAAGCTTTCTTT. Amino acids: CASSVDRGPGTEAFF.

This chain joins TRBV6-5 and TRBJ1-5; D is uncertain. The CDR3 has 14 amino acids. Germline CDR1 is MNHEY and CDR2 is SVGAGI. V was clipped by 11 bases and J by 0 bases, with 14 bases between them. The CDR3 spells CAVGSVYSNQPQHF. The DNA for the CDR3 is TGTGCCGTAGGGTCAGTATATAGCAATCAGCCCCAGCATTTT.

This chain links TRBV18 with TRBJ2-2; D may match TRBD1 or TRBD2 (6 bases each). Per the germline V gene, CDR1 is KGHSH and CDR2 is LQKENI. The length of the CDR3 is 17 residues. V lost 4 bases to trimming and J lost 4 bases, with 19 bases between them. In nucleotides, the CDR3 is TGTGCCAGCTCACTGACAGGCACCCGGGGGAGCACCGGGGAGCTGTTTTTT. It codes for CASSLTGTRGSTGELFF.

This clone was seen a few times. V and J are TRBV4-3 and TRBJ2-2; 10 bases match TRBD2. This CDR3 contains 17 residues. The V gene's germline CDR1 is LGHNA and CDR2 YSLEER. The V and J ends lost 2 bases and 5 bases, in that order; junction bases with no gene match: 8. The CDR3 nucleotides read TGCGCCAGCAGCCAAACCCTAGCGGGAGACGCTACCGGGGAGCTGTTTTTT. Translated, it gives CASSQTLAGDATGELFF.

The sample holds one count of this clone. The chain employs TRBV5-4 and TRBJ2-7; a possible D gene is TRBD2 (6 bases). Per the germline V gene, CDR1 is SGHNT and CDR2 is YYREEE (reference sequence). This CDR3 contains 15 residues. The V end lost 1 base, the J end lost 0 bases, and 11 bases lay between the germline ends. CDR3 DNA sequence: TGTGCCAGCAGCTTGAGGAGCGGGCACTCCTACGAGCAGTACTTC. Protein: CASSLRSGHSYEQYF.

The J gene is TRBJ2-7, the V gene TRBV18; possibly TRBD1 or TRBD2 for D (5 bases each). CDR3 size: 11 residues. Trimming shortened V by 6 bases and J by 5 bases, and 8 bases separated the two germline ends. Germline CDR1 and CDR2: KGHSH and LQKENI. The CDR3 DNA follows: TGTGCCAGCTCTGGGGGACACGAGCAGTACTTC. Translation: CASSGGHEQYF.

V usage is TRBV28 and J usage is TRBJ1-5; TRBD1 agrees at 9 bases. With 6 bases clipped from V and 4 bases from J, the junction kept 7 bases outside the gene matches. The germline V gene encodes CDR1 MDHEN and CDR2 SYDVKM. CDR3 length: 15 amino acids. The CDR3 sequence: CASRKQGATNQPQHF. CDR3 DNA: TGTGCCAGCAGGAAACAGGGGGCTACTAATCAGCCCCAGCATTTT.

This rearrangement joins TRBV27 to TRBJ1-2, with 10 bases aligning to TRBD1. V dropped 4 bases and J dropped 2; count of bases not matched to a gene: 1. Germline assignment: CDR1 MNHEY and CDR2 SMNVEV (reference sequence). The CDR3 spans 14 residues. CDR3 DNA sequence: TGTGCCAGCAGTTCGACAGGGGGCAACTATGGCTACACCTTC. It translates to CASSSTGGNYGYTF.

The V gene is TRBV5-5, the J gene TRBJ1-2, with D hard to call. V was pared by 4 bases and J by 1 base, with 14 bases between. CDR3 size: 15 residues. Looked up from germline, CDR1 is SGHKS and CDR2 is YYEKEE (reference sequence). The CDR3 spells CASSPTPTDNYGYTF. The CDR3 bases are TGTGCCAGCAGCCCCACTCCGACGGATAACTATGGCTACACCTTC.

This clone appeared a single time. The chain combines TRBV18 with TRBJ2-7, with 7 bases aligning to TRBD2. Germline-derived CDR1 and CDR2 are KGHSH and LQKENI. The junction had 3 bases not matched to a gene; V was cut back by 3 bases and J by 1 base. CDR3 length equals 14 residues. The CDR3 region has the DNA TGTGCCAGCTCACCTAGGGGACTATCCTACGAGCAGTACTTC. Its translation is CASSPRGLSYEQYF.

Concerning this clone: One end of the junction varies from germline; a read error may be responsible. The rearrangement uses TRBV5-1 and TRBJ1-1, with D unresolved. Germline lookup yields CDR1 SGHRS and CDR2 YFSETQ. The CDR3 is 12 amino acids. The CDR3 DNA reads as TGCGCCAGCAGATTGGTGAGGGAGGAAGCTTTCTTT. The encoded protein is CASRLVREEAFF.

This clone showed up just once. The CDR3 region has the DNA TGTGGAAGGTCACCCCTCCACTTT. Its protein is CGRSPLHF. The V gene is TRBV9, the J gene TRBJ1-6; D is ambiguous. Germline values: CDR1 SGDLS, CDR2 YYNGEE. This CDR3 has 8 amino acids. Supplemented by reference TRBV9 and TRBJ1-6, the full variable domain reads DSGVTQTPKHLITATGQRVTLRCSPRSGDLSVYWYQQSLDQGLQFLIQYYNGEERAKGNILERFSAQQFPDLHSELNLSSLELGDSALYFCGRSPLHFGNGTRLTVT.

The CDR3 nucleotides read TGTGCGACCAGTAACCCGGGAAGCTCCTACAATGAGCAGTTCTTC. The encoded protein is CATSNPGSSYNEQFF. This chain connects TRBV19 to TRBJ2-1; D possibly corresponds to TRBD2 (5 bases). This CDR3 contains 15 residues. Germline V gene sequence: CDR1 LNHDA, CDR2 SQIVND (reference sequence).

The chain employs TRBV5-1 and TRBJ1-4, with D uncertain. V was clipped by 0 bases and J by 8 bases, with 17 bases between them. There are 16 residues in the CDR3. CDR1 is SGHRS and CDR2 is YFSETQ in the germline V gene. CDR3 protein: CASSLVGAAGGEKLFF. CDR3 coding DNA: TGCGCCAGCAGCTTGGTCGGAGCGGCAGGTGGGGAAAAACTGTTTTTT.

This clone was seen only once. The genes are TRBV3-1 (or the pseudogene TRBV3-2) and TRBJ2-2, with TRBD2 matching 13 bases. The CDR3 extends over 16 amino acids. The J segment lost 6 bases and the V segment lost 4 bases, leaving 5 bases of the junction unmatched. Germline assignment: CDR1 LGHDT and CDR2 YNNKEL (reference sequence). CDR3 residues: CASSPGLAGSPGELFF. CDR3 in DNA: TGTGCCAGCAGCCCGGGACTAGCGGGGAGTCCCGGGGAGCTGTTTTTT.